The next 9 T cell receptor beta chains were all read from a single sample in a study of blood T cell repertoires in COVID-19. Libraries were prepared by immunoSEQ multiplex PCR; TCRdb keeps only in-frame clonotypes and omits some of them. The sample has 200,000 to 300,000 clones, approximately 80% seen once. Material: peripheral blood. These receptors were taken from an older woman with active or convalescent COVID-19.

The chain is built from TRBV28 and TRBJ1-3; D uncertain. The CDR3 covers 13 residues. The germline CDR1 and CDR2 sequences are MDHEN and SYDVKM. The V end was cut by 3 bases, the J end by 7 bases, with 10 bases between. The CDR3 nucleotides are TGTGCCAGCAGTTTTGGCAGTGCTAACACCATATATTTT. It is translated as CASSFGSANTIYF.

This chain joins TRBV7-9 and TRBJ2-1, with a possible D match to TRBD1 (6 bases). With 5 bases removed from V and 5 bases from J, the gap between germline ends came to 16 bases. This CDR3 is built from 15 residues. The germline gives CDR1 SEHNR, CDR2 FQNEAQ (reference sequence). CDR3 nucleotides: TGTGCCAGCAGCACGGGACACCTTCAGGACAATGAGCAGTTCTTC. Translation gives CASSTGHLQDNEQFF.

V and J are TRBV7-2 and TRBJ2-2, with TRBD1 matching over 8 bases. The CDR3 contains 15 residues. Germline CDR1 reads SGHTA; CDR2 reads FQGNSA. V was clipped by 5 bases and J by 5 bases; unmatched bases: 7. The CDR3 coding sequence is TGTGCCAGCAGCCTAAACCAGGGGGCGACCGGGGAGCTGTTTTTT. Protein product: CASSLNQGATGELFF.

The genes are TRBV28 and TRBJ2-4; 10 positions match TRBD1. This CDR3 has 18 residues. Germline V CDR1 and CDR2: MDHEN, SYDVKM. Trimming cost V 8 bases and J 3 bases; bases outside gene matches: 16. DNA for the CDR3: TGTGCCAGCGGGTGGTGGCGGGACAGGGGCAGGAACAAAAACATTCAGTACTTC. It is translated as CASGWWRDRGRNKNIQYF. Using reference TRBV28 and TRBJ2-4 for the parts outside the CDR3, the full variable domain is DVKVTQSSRYLVKRTGEKVFLECVQDMDHENMFWYRQDPGLGLRLIYFSYDVKMKEKGDIPEGYSVSREKKERFSLILESASTNQTSMYLCASGWWRDRGRNKNIQYFGAGTRLSVL.

The rearrangement links TRBV11-3 to TRBJ2-5; 16 nucleotides match TRBD2. After removal of 5 bases from V and 4 bases from J, the junction contained 7 bases not matched to a gene. CDR3 length: 17 amino acids. Per the germline V gene, CDR1 is SGHNT and CDR2 is YENEEA. CDR3: CASSVGTSGRAGETQYF. The DNA for the CDR3 is TGTGCCAGCAGCGTCGGGACTAGCGGGAGGGCCGGAGAGACCCAGTACTTC. The full variable domain, with the rest looked up from reference TRBV11-3 and TRBJ2-5, is EAGVVQSPRYKIIEKKQPVAFWCNPISGHNTLYWYLQNLGQGPELLIRYENEEAVDDSQLPKDRFSAERLKGVDSTLKIQPAELGDSAVYLCASSVGTSGRAGETQYFGPGTRLLVL.

This chain links TRBV7-2 with TRBJ2-3; 7 nucleotides agree with TRBD1. The CDR3 runs to 16 residues. With 0 bases clipped from V and 0 bases from J, the junction kept 3 bases outside the gene matches. Per germline, CDR1 SGHTA and CDR2 FQGNSA. As DNA, the CDR3 is TGTGCCAGCAGCTTAGCAGGGGGCTATAGCACAGATACGCAGTATTTT. This gives the protein CASSLAGGYSTDTQYF. The full variable domain, rest sourced from reference TRBV7-2 and TRBJ2-3, is GAGVSQSPSNKVTEKGKDVELRCDPISGHTALYWYRQSLGQGLEFLIYFQGNSAPDKSGLPSDRFSAERTGGSVSTLTIQRTQQEDSAVYLCASSLAGGYSTDTQYFGPGTRLTVL.

This clone was observed a handful of times. This chain connects TRBV19 to TRBJ1-2, with 10 bases lining up with TRBD1. CDR1 LNHDA and CDR2 SQIVND come from the germline V gene (reference sequence). V lost 7 bases and J lost 5; bases outside the gene matches: 10. The length of the CDR3 is 15 residues. For the CDR3, the DNA is TGTGCCAGTACCGACGGGACAGGGGTCCTTTATGGCTACACCTTC. This encodes CASTDGTGVLYGYTF.

The rearrangement uses TRBV5-6 and TRBJ1-4; maybe TRBD1 (6 bases). In germline, CDR1 is SGHDT, CDR2 YYEEEE. Trimming pared 3 bases from V and 0 bases from J, leaving 9 bases between. The CDR3 has 15 amino acids. The chain's CDR3 is CASSSGQPTNEKLFF. The CDR3 region has the DNA TGTGCCAGCAGCTCTGGACAGCCAACTAATGAAAAACTGTTTTTT.

The chain carries TRBV11-2 and TRBJ1-2; TRBD1 aligns across 9 bases. V lost 4 bases to trimming and J lost 5 bases; unmatched junction nucleotides: 8. The CDR3 spans 15 residues. The germline V gene has CDR1 SGHAT and CDR2 FQNNGV. For the CDR3, the DNA is TGTGCCAGCAGCTCTACGGGACAGGGTACATATGGCTACACCTTC. It yields the protein CASSSTGQGTYGYTF.